Listed below are T cell receptor beta chains from one sample, sequenced in a study of immune cell composition in non-small cell lung cancer. Measured with immunoSEQ multiplex PCR; TCRdb has only the in-frame clones, and not every one. The sample lists thousands of clones; about four fifths were seen once. Sequencing input: non-adjacent lung tissue. The receptors come from a human donor with non-small cell lung cancer. The CDR3 runs from the conserved cysteine through the conserved F or W. A D gene is named only where the DNA matches it firmly. Where a row states a size, it is once, few, many or the class of an expanded clone; other rows omit it.

J: TRBJ2-2; D: NA; V: TRBV5-1; size: once; CDR3: CASSLDTGGVANTGELFF; DNA: TGCGCCAGCAGCTTGGACACAGGCGGTGTAGCGAACACCGGGGAGCTGTTTTTT
J: TRBJ2-7; D: NA; V: TRBV27; size: few; CDR3: CASSFRRGSYEQYF; DNA: TGTGCCAGCAGTTTCCGCAGGGGTTCCTACGAGCAGTACTTC
J: TRBJ1-2; D: NA; V: TRBV5-4; size: NA; CDR3: CASSATLVQIYGYTF; DNA: TGTGCCAGCAGCGCAACGTTGGTACAGATCTATGGCTACACCTTC
J: TRBJ1-2; D: TRBD1; V: TRBV7-2; size: NA; CDR3: CASSWTGGGYTF; DNA: TGTGCCAGCAGCTGGACAGGGGGAGGCTACACCTTC
J: TRBJ2-7; D: NA; V: TRBV5-6; size: NA; CDR3: CASSSGPLVGFEQYF; DNA: TGTGCCAGCAGTTCTGGGCCCTTAGTGGGTTTCGAGCAGTACTTC
J: TRBJ2-2; D: TRBD1; V: TRBV5-1; size: NA; CDR3: CASSQDRGQSGELFF; DNA: TGCGCCAGCAGCCAAGACAGGGGGCAGAGCGGGGAGCTGTTTTTT
J: TRBJ1-1; D: TRBD1; V: TRBV18; size: NA; CDR3: CASSLRQGEGAEAFF; DNA: TGTGCCAGCTCACTTCGACAGGGGGAGGGCGCTGAAGCTTTCTTT
J: TRBJ1-4; D: TRBD1; V: TRBV2; size: NA; CDR3: CASSEGRDSEKLFF; DNA: TGTGCCAGCAGTGAGGGTAGGGACAGTGAAAAACTGTTTTTT
J: TRBJ1-5; D: NA; V: TRBV2; size: NA; CDR3: CASRVRGNQPQHF; DNA: TGTGCCAGCAGGGTCAGGGGCAATCAGCCCCAGCATTTT
J: TRBJ2-2; D: TRBD2; V: TRBV5-1; size: NA; CDR3: CASSTGTSATSTGELFF; DNA: TGCGCCAGCAGCACCGGGACTAGCGCGACGAGCACCGGGGAGCTGTTTTTT
J: TRBJ2-5; D: TRBD1; V: TRBV11-2; size: NA; CDR3: CASSNLDRGQETQYF; DNA: TGTGCCAGCAGCAACCTAGACAGGGGACAAGAGACCCAGTACTTC
J: TRBJ1-2; D: TRBD1; V: TRBV19; size: few; CDR3: CASSTGQGDRLNYGYTF; DNA: TGTGCCAGTAGTACCGGACAGGGTGATCGTCTTAACTATGGCTACACCTTC
J: TRBJ2-7; D: NA; V: TRBV6-5; size: NA; CDR3: CASSYADRSEQYF; DNA: TGTGCCAGCAGTTACGCGGATAGGAGCGAGCAGTACTTC
J: TRBJ2-7; D: TRBD2; V: TRBV19; size: once; CDR3: CASTPKPSGSSYEQYF; DNA: TGTGCCAGTACGCCCAAGCCTAGCGGAAGCTCCTACGAGCAGTACTTC
J: TRBJ1-5; D: NA; V: TRBV2; size: few; CDR3: CASNPQRGNQPQHF; DNA: TGTGCCAGCAACCCACAACGTGGCAATCAGCCCCAGCATTTT
J: TRBJ1-1; D: NA; V: TRBV11-3; size: NA; CDR3: CASSSRNTEAFF; DNA: TGTGCCAGCAGCTCCCGGAACACTGAAGCTTTCTTT